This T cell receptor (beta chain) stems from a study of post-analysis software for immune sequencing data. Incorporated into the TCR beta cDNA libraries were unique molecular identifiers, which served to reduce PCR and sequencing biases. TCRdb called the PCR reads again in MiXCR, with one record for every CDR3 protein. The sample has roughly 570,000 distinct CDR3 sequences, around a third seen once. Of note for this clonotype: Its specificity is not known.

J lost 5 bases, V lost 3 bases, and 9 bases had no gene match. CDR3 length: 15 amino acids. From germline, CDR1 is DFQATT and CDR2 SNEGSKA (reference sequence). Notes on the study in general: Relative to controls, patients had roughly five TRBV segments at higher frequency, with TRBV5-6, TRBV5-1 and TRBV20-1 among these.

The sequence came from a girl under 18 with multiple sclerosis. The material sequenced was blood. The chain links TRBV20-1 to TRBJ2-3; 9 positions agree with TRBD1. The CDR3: CSASPRDRALDTQYF. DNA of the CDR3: TGCAGTGCTAGCCCCCGGGACAGGGCGTTAGATACGCAGTATTTT.